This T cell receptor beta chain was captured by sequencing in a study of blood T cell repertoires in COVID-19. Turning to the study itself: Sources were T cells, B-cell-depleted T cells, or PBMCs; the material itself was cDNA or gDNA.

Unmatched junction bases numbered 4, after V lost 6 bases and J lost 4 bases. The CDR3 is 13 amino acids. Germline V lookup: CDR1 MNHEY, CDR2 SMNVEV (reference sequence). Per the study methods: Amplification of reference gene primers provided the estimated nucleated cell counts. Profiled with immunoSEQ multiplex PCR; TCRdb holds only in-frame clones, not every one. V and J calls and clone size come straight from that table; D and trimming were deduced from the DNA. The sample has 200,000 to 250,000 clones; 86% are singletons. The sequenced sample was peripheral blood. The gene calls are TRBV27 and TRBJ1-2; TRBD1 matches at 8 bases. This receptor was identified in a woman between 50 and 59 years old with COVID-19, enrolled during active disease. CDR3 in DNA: TGTGCCAGCAGCCTGGACAGGGCCTATGGCTACACCTTC. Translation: CASSLDRAYGYTF.